Here is one T cell receptor beta chain with its context. As yet, its antigen is unknown. This CDR3 has 12 amino acids. Germline V lookup: CDR1 MNHEY, CDR2 SMNVEV (reference sequence). Trimming left V 2 bases short and J 11 bases short, with 12 bases between. The PCR was carried out with 60 Vbeta primers and 13 Jbeta primers. Measured with immunoSEQ multiplex PCR; TCRdb has only the in-frame clones, and not every one. The sample has about 120,000 clones; under 85% are singletons. This sample was taken from a study of cytomegalovirus exposure and HLA in healthy donors. Study-level results: Many donors shared some public TCRs, even though most TCR sequences were rare. A later analysis found that most CMV-associated TCR beta chains appeared HLA-restricted.

The clonotype was recovered from a human donor in good health. This chain connects TRBV27 to TRBJ2-5; no reliable D call. Sequencing was carried out using PBMCs. CDR3 coding DNA: TGTGCCAGCAGTTTACCCGGCTCGGAGCAGTACTTC. Translating gives CASSLPGSEQYF.